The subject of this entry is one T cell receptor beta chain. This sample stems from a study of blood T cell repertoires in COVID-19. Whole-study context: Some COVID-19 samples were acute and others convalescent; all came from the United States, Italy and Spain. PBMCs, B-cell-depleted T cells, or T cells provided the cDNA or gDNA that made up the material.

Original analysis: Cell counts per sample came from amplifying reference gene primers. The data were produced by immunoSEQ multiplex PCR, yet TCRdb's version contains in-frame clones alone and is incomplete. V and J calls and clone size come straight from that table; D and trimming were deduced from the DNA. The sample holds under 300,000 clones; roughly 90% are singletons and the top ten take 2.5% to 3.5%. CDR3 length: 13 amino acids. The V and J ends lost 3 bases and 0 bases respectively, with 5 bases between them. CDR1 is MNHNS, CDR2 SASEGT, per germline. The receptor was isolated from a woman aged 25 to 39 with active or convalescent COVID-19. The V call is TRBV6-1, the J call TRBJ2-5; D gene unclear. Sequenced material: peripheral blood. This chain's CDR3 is CASSDQYQETQYF. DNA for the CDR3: TGTGCCAGCAGTGACCAGTACCAAGAGACCCAGTACTTC.